Given below is one TCR beta chain in context. The study ran its PCR with 60 Vbeta and 13 Jbeta primers. Only in-frame clones appear in the TCRdb table, and some are missing; sequencing was by immunoSEQ multiplex PCR. This sample carries about 300,000 clones, about nine tenths of them seen once, and the ten largest clones take about 4%. This sample was included in a study of cytomegalovirus exposure and HLA in healthy donors. From germline, CDR1 is SGHAT and CDR2 FQNNGV. Losses at the gene ends were 7 bases for V and 5 bases for J; bases not matched to a gene: 4. The CDR3 has 14 amino acids. This sequence joins TRBV11-2 and TRBJ2-2, with TRBD2 identical over 10 bases. This TCR came from a man aged 40-49 years in good health and CMV-seropositive. Sequencing was done on a sample of PBMCs. Written as DNA, the CDR3 is TGTGCCAGCAACCTAGCGGGAGAGACCGGGGAGCTGTTTTTT. Protein sequence: CASNLAGETGELFF.